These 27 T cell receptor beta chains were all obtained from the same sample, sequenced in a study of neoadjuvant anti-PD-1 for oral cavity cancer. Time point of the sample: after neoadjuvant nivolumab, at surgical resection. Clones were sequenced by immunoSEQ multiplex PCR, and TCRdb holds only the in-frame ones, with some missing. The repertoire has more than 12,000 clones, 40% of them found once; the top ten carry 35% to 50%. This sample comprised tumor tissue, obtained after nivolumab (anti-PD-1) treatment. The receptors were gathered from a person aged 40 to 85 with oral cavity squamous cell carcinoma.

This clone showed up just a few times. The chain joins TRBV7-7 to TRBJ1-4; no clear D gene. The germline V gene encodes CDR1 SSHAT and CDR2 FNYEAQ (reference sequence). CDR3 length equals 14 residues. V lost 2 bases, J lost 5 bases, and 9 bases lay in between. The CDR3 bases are TGTGCCAGCAGCTTATCGCCATTCAATGAAAAACTGTTTTTT. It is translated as CASSLSPFNEKLFF.

CDR3 residues: CASSLPLGPSGELFF. CDR3 coding DNA: TGCGCCAGCAGCCTGCCCCTGGGGCCATCTGGGGAGCTGTTTTTT. V usage is TRBV5-1 and J usage is TRBJ2-2; D possibly corresponds to TRBD1 (5 bases). The germline V gene encodes CDR1 SGHRS and CDR2 YFSETQ. V was cut by 4 bases and J by 8 bases, with 18 bases left in between. This CDR3 contains 15 residues.

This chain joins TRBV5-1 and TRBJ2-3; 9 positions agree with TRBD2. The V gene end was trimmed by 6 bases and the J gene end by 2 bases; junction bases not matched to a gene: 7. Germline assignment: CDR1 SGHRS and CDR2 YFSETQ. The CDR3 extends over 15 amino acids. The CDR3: CASTLLAGFTDTQYF. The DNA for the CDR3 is TGCGCCAGCACCCTCCTAGCGGGATTCACAGATACGCAGTATTTT.

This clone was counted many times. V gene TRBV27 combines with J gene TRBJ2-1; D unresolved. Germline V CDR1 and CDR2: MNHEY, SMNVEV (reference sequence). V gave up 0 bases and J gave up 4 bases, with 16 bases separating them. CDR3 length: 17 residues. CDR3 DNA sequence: TGTGCCAGCAGTTTATCGCCAGCTACAAGAGATTACAATGAGCAGTTCTTC. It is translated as CASSLSPATRDYNEQFF.

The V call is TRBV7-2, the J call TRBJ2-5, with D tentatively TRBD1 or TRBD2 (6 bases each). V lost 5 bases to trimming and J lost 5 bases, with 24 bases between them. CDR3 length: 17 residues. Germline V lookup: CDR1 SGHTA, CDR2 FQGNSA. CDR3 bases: TGTGCCAGCAGCATGCCGGGGGCAGGGGTCATGGTGGAGACCCAGTACTTC. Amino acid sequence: CASSMPGAGVMVETQYF.

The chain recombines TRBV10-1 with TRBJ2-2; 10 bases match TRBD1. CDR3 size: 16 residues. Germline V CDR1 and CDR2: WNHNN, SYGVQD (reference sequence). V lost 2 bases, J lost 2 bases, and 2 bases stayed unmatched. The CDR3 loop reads CASSEGTGVNTGELFF. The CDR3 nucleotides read TGCGCCAGCAGTGAGGGGACAGGGGTCAACACCGGGGAGCTGTTTTTT.

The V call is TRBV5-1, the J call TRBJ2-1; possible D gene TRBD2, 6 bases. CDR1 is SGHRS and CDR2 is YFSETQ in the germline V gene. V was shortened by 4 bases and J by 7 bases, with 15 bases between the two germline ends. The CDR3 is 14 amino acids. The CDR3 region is CASSPDRGWNEQFF. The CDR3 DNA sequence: TGCGCCAGCAGCCCCGACCGGGGGTGGAATGAGCAGTTCTTC.

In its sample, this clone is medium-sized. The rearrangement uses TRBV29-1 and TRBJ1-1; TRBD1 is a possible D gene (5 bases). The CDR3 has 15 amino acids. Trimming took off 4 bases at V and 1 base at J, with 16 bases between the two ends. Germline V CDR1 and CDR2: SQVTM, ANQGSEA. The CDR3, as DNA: TGCAGCGTTGTTCTACAGGAGCGGGGGAACACTGAAGCTTTCTTT. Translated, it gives CSVVLQERGNTEAFF.

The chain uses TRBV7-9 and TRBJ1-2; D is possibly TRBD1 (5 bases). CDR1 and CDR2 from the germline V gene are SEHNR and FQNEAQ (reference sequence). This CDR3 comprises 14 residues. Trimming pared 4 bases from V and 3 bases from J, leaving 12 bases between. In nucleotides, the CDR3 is TGTGCCAGCAGCTCCGGGGGTGGATACTATGGCTACACCTTC. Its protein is CASSSGGGYYGYTF.

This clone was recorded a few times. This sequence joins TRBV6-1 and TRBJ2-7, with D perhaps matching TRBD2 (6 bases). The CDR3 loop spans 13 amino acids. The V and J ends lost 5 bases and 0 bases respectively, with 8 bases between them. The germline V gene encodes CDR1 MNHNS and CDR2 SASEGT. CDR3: CASSIGGSYEQYF. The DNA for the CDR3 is TGTGCCAGCAGTATCGGGGGCTCCTACGAGCAGTACTTC.

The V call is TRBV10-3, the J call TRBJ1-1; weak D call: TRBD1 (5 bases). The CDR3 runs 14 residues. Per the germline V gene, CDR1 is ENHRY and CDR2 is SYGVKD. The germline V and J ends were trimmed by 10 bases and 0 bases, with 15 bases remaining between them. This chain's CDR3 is CATRGRAMNTEAFF. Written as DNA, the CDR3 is TGTGCCACCCGGGGCAGGGCCATGAACACTGAAGCTTTCTTT.

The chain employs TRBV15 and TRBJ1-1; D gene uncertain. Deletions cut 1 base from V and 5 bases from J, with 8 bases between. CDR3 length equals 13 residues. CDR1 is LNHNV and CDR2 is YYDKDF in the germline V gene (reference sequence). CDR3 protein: CATSRAQRTEAFF. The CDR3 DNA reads TGTGCCACCAGCAGAGCCCAAAGGACTGAAGCTTTCTTT.

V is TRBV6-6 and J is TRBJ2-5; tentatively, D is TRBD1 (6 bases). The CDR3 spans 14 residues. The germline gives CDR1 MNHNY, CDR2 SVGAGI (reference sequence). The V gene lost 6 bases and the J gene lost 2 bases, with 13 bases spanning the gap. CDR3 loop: CASSNQGNQETQYF. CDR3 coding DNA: TGTGCCAGCAGCAACCAGGGGAATCAAGAGACCCAGTACTTC.

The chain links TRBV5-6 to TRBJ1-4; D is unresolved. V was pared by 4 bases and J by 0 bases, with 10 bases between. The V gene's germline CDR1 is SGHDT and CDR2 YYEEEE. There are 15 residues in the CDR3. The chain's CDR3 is CASSPPPSTNEKLFF. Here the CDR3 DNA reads TGTGCCAGCAGCCCCCCTCCTTCAACTAATGAAAAACTGTTTTTT. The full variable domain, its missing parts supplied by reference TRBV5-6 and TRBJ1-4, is DAGVTQSPTHLIKTRGQQVTLRCSPKSGHDTVSWYQQALGQGPQFIFQYYEEEERQRGNFPDRFSGHQFPNYSSELNVNALLLGDSALYLCASSPPPSTNEKLFFGSGTQLSVL.

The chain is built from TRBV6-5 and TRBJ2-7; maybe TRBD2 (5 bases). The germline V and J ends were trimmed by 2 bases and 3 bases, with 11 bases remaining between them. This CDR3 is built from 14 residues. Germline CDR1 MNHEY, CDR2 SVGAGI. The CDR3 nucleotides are TGTGCCAGCAGTTACAGGGTCGGGAACTACGAGCAGTACTTC. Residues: CASSYRVGNYEQYF.

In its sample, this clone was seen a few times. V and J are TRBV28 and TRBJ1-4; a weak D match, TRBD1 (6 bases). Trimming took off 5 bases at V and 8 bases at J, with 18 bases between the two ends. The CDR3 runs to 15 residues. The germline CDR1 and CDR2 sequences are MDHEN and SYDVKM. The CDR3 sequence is CASSLGGGPREKLFF. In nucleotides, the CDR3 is TGTGCCAGCAGTCTTGGCGGGGGCCCACGGGAAAAACTGTTTTTT.

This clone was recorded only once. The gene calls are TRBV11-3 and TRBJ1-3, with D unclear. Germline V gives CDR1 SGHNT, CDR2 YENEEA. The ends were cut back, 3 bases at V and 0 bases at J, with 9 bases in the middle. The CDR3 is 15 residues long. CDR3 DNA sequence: TGTGCCAGCAGCTTTCGTGAAGGCTCTGGAAACACCATATATTTT. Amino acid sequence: CASSFREGSGNTIYF.

CDR3 bases: TGCGCCAGCAGCTTGGACAGGGGCCAAGAGACCCAGTACTTC. It specifies CASSLDRGQETQYF. This chain links TRBV5-1 with TRBJ2-5; 7 nucleotides match TRBD1. V lost 0 bases, J lost 1 base, and 0 bases stayed unmatched. Per the germline V gene, CDR1 is SGHRS and CDR2 is YFSETQ. The CDR3 runs 14 residues.

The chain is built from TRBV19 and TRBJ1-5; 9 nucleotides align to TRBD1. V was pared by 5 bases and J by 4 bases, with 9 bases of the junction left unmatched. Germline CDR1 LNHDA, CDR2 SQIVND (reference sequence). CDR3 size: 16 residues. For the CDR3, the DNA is TGTGCCAGTAGTGTTGCCGGGACAGGGATAAATCAGCCCCAGCATTTT. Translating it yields CASSVAGTGINQPQHF.

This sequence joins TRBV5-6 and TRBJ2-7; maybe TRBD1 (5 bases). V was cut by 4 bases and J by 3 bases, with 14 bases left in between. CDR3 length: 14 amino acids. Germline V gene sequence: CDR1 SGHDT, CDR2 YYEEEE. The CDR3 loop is CASSPGPGIYEQYF. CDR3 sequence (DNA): TGTGCCAGCAGCCCTGGTCCAGGGATCTACGAGCAGTACTTC.

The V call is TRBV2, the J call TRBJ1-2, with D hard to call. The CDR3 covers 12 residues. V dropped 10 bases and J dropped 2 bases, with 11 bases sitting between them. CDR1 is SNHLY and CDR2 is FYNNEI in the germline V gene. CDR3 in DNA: TGTGCCACCATAAGTCCAAACTATGGCTACACCTTC. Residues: CATISPNYGYTF. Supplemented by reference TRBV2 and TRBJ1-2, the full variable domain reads EPEVTQTPSHQVTQMGQEVILRCVPISNHLYFYWYRQILGQKVEFLVSFYNNEISEKSEIFDDQFSVERPDGSNFTLKIRSTKLEDSAMYFCATISPNYGYTFGSGTRLTVV.

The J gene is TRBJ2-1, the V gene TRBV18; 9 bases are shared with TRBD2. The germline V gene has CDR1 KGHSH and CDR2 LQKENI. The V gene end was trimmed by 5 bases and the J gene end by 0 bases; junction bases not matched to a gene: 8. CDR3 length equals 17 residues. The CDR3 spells CASSISGGQSSYNEQFF. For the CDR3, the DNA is TGTGCCAGCTCAATAAGCGGGGGGCAGAGCTCCTACAATGAGCAGTTCTTC.

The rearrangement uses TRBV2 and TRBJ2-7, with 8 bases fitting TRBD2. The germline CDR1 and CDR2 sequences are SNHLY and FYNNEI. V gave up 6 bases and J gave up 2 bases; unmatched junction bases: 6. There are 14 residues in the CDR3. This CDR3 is CASSPREGTYEQYF. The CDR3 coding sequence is TGTGCCAGCAGCCCACGGGAGGGTACCTACGAGCAGTACTTC.

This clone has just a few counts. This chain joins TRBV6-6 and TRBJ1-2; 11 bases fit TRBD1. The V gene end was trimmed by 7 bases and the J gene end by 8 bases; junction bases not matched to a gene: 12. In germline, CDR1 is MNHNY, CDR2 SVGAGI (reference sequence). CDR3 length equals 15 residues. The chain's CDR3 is CASTQSGTGGDGYTF. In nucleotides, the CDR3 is TGTGCCAGCACCCAATCGGGGACAGGGGGTGACGGCTACACCTTC.

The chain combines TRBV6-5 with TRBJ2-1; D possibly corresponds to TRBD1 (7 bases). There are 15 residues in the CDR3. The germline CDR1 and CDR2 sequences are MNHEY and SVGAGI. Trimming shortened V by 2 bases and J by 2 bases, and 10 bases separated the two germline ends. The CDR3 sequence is CASSYPGGPYNEQFF. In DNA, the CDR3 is TGTGCCAGCAGTTACCCAGGGGGGCCCTACAATGAGCAGTTCTTC.

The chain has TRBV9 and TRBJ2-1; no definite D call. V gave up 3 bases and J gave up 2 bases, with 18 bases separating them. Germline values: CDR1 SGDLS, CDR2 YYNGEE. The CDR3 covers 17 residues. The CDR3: CASSAGPEGPPYNEQFF. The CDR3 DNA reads TGTGCCAGCAGCGCTGGGCCTGAAGGGCCTCCCTACAATGAGCAGTTCTTC.

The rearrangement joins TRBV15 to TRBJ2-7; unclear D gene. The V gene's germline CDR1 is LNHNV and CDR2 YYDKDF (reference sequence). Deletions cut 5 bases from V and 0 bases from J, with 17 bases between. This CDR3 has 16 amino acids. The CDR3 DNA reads TGTGCCACCAGCCGCCGGGCCACCTCGAGCTCCTACGAGCAGTACTTC. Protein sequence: CATSRRATSSSYEQYF. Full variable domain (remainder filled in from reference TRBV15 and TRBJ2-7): DAMVIQNPRYQVTQFGKPVTLSCSQTLNHNVMYWYQQKSSQAPKLLFHYYDKDFNNEADTPDNFQSRRPNTSFCFLDIRSPGLGDTAMYLCATSRRATSSSYEQYFGPGTRLTVT.